The 28 T cell receptor beta chains listed next were all sequenced from one sample in a study of blood T cell repertoires in COVID-19. Assay used: immunoSEQ multiplex PCR; TCRdb lists only in-frame clones, some missing. The sample has tens of thousands of clones, about 86% seen once. The sequenced sample consisted of peripheral blood. The receptor set was obtained from an older man with acute or convalescent COVID-19.

The chain links TRBV24-1 to TRBJ2-1; 8 bases align to TRBD1. Germline trimming cut 5 bases from V and 4 bases from J; bases unmatched to any gene: 6. The CDR3 contains 15 residues. Germline CDR1 reads KGHDR; CDR2 reads SFDVKD. CDR3: CATSVRQGPYNEQFF. As DNA, the CDR3 is TGTGCCACCAGTGTGAGACAGGGGCCGTACAATGAGCAGTTCTTC.

The chain combines TRBV7-8 with TRBJ2-3; 7 nucleotides match TRBD2. The J segment lost 3 bases and the V segment lost 5 bases, leaving 8 bases of the junction unmatched. CDR3 size: 15 residues. The germline CDR1 and CDR2 sequences are SGHVS and FQNEAQ. The CDR3, as DNA: TGTGCCAGCAGCCTGGCCTCTAGCGGAACAGATACGCAGTATTTT. It encodes CASSLASSGTDTQYF.

This sequence joins TRBV5-3 and TRBJ1-1; no definite D call. TRBV5-3 is reported as an ORF; its role is uncertain. Trimming cost V 5 bases and J 1 base, with 18 bases left between them. This CDR3 comprises 16 residues. The CDR3 protein is CARSLVRFCWNTEAFF. CDR3 sequence (DNA): TGTGCCAGAAGTCTAGTCCGGTTTTGCTGGAACACTGAAGCTTTCTTT.

This clone appeared once. The rearrangement uses TRBV20-1 and TRBJ1-2; D is ambiguous. V gave up 3 bases and J gave up 0 bases, with 11 bases separating them. CDR1 DFQATT and CDR2 SNEGSKA come from the germline V gene (reference sequence). This CDR3 has 14 residues. In nucleotides, the CDR3 is TGCAGTGCTAGTCCGGTCGCGGCTAACTATGGCTACACCTTC. This gives the protein CSASPVAANYGYTF.

This clone was seen once. The V gene is TRBV5-4, the J gene TRBJ2-5, with 11 bases matching TRBD2. The CDR3 spans 15 residues. CDR1 and CDR2 (germline): SGHNT, YYREEE (reference sequence). V lost 4 bases, J lost 4 bases, and 6 bases stayed unmatched. This CDR3 reads CASSRSGRGGETQYF. CDR3 bases: TGTGCCAGCAGCCGTAGCGGGAGGGGTGGAGAGACCCAGTACTTC.

The J gene is TRBJ1-5, the V gene TRBV2; D unresolved. This CDR3 comprises 13 residues. CDR1 and CDR2 (germline): SNHLY, FYNNEI. The V and J ends lost 8 bases and 6 bases respectively, with 14 bases between them. The CDR3 DNA sequence: TGTGCCAGCGGTCGGAGCGTGGGTCAGCCCCAGCATTTT. It codes for CASGRSVGQPQHF.

In nucleotides, the CDR3 is TGTGCCAGCAGCACGAGGACTAGCACAGATACGCAGTATTTT. Protein: CASSTRTSTDTQYF. V usage is TRBV5-6 and J usage is TRBJ2-3, with D possibly being TRBD2 (5 bases). This CDR3 is 14 amino acids long. Per the germline V gene, CDR1 is SGHDT and CDR2 is YYEEEE. Trimming took off 4 bases at V and 0 bases at J, with 9 bases between the two ends.

The table lists this clone with a count of one. The chain recombines TRBV7-8 with TRBJ2-3; tentatively, D is TRBD2 (7 bases). Trimming shortened V by 1 base and J by 3 bases, and 17 bases separated the two germline ends. Looked up from germline, CDR1 is SGHVS and CDR2 is FQNEAQ. There are 17 residues in the CDR3. The CDR3 region is CASSLERGGGLTDTQYF. CDR3 nucleotides: TGTGCCAGCAGCTTAGAAAGGGGAGGGGGGCTAACAGATACGCAGTATTTT.

This chain links TRBV4-3 with TRBJ2-2, with TRBD1 identical over 10 bases. Germline CDR1 is LGHNA and CDR2 is YSLEER. The CDR3 extends over 15 amino acids. With V trimmed by 4 bases and J by 9 bases, 8 bases remained unmatched. Written as DNA, the CDR3 is TGCGCCAGCAGCCCAAGGACAGGGGGTCCCCGGGAGCTGTTTTTT. Its translation is CASSPRTGGPRELFF.

This chain uses TRBV4-1 with TRBJ2-1; D unclear. V was trimmed by 1 base and J by 8 bases, leaving 12 bases between them. The CDR3 has 14 amino acids. Germline loops: CDR1 MGHRA, CDR2 YSYEKL. Here the CDR3 reads CASSQGLDRDEQFF. CDR3 DNA: TGCGCCAGCAGCCAAGGCCTAGACCGCGATGAGCAGTTCTTC.

The rearrangement joins TRBV18 to TRBJ2-1; D remains ambiguous. Looked up from germline, CDR1 is KGHSH and CDR2 is LQKENI. V was trimmed by 3 bases and J by 5 bases, leaving 5 bases between them. This CDR3 has 12 residues. CDR3 coding DNA: TGTGCCAGCTCACCCCGGGACAATGAGCAGTTCTTC. Protein: CASSPRDNEQFF.

The chain links TRBV2 to TRBJ1-2; no clear D gene. This CDR3 is 12 amino acids long. Germline CDR1 reads SNHLY; CDR2 reads FYNNEI. V was shortened by 2 bases and J by 2 bases, with 3 bases between the two germline ends. DNA for the CDR3: TGTGCCAGCAGTGAACAGAACTATGGCTACACCTTC. Translation: CASSEQNYGYTF.

The chain is built from TRBV6-5 and TRBJ2-5, with 11 bases lining up with TRBD2. The CDR3 loop spans 15 amino acids. Germline V gives CDR1 MNHEY, CDR2 SVGAGI. J gave up 3 bases and V 3 bases, and 3 bases lay outside the gene matches. CDR3 in amino acids: CASSYLAGGEETQYF. DNA for the CDR3: TGTGCCAGCAGTTATCTAGCGGGAGGTGAAGAGACCCAGTACTTC.

DNA of the CDR3: TGTGCCAGCAGCCCTGGGGGGGCCGAGAATGAGCAGTTCTTC. Protein: CASSPGGAENEQFF. The V call is TRBV5-6, the J call TRBJ2-1; TRBD2 is a possible D gene (7 bases). V was shortened by 4 bases and J by 7 bases, with 15 bases between the two germline ends. CDR1 SGHDT and CDR2 YYEEEE come from the germline V gene. There are 14 residues in the CDR3. The variable domain in full, completed from reference TRBV5-6 and TRBJ2-1, reads DAGVTQSPTHLIKTRGQQVTLRCSPKSGHDTVSWYQQALGQGPQFIFQYYEEEERQRGNFPDRFSGHQFPNYSSELNVNALLLGDSALYLCASSPGGAENEQFFGPGTRLTVL.

This rearrangement joins TRBV11-2 to TRBJ2-1, with 9 bases lining up with TRBD2. The V gene's germline CDR1 is SGHAT and CDR2 FQNNGV. The V gene end was trimmed by 6 bases and the J gene end by 5 bases; junction bases not matched to a gene: 11. This CDR3 is 16 amino acids long. CDR3: CASSRRVAGVNNEQFF. The CDR3 region has the DNA TGTGCCAGCAGTCGGAGGGTAGCGGGAGTCAACAATGAGCAGTTCTTC.

This chain joins TRBV7-6 and TRBJ2-3; 9 positions match TRBD1. The CDR3 loop spans 15 amino acids. Germline V CDR1 and CDR2: SGHVS, FNYEAQ. V shed 0 bases, J shed 5 bases, and the junction held 3 bases outside the gene matches. This CDR3 is CASSLAVDRGDTQYF. The CDR3 DNA follows: TGTGCCAGCAGCTTAGCGGTGGACAGGGGAGATACGCAGTATTTT.

This chain connects TRBV7-9 to TRBJ2-1; the match to TRBD1 covers 7 bases. Germline trimming cut 0 bases from V and 3 bases from J; bases unmatched to any gene: 5. The CDR3 extends over 16 amino acids. CDR1 and CDR2 from the germline V gene are SEHNR and FQNEAQ (reference sequence). The CDR3 region has the DNA TGTGCCAGCAGCTTAGCCACGGACAGGCTCTACAATGAGCAGTTCTTC. Protein: CASSLATDRLYNEQFF. The full variable domain, its missing parts supplied by reference TRBV7-9 and TRBJ2-1, is DTGVSQNPRHKITKRGQNVTFRCDPISEHNRLYWYRQTLGQGPEFLTYFQNEAQLEKSRLLSDRFSAERPKGSFSTLEIQRTEQGDSAMYLCASSLATDRLYNEQFFGPGTRLTVL.

V usage is TRBV10-3 and J usage is TRBJ2-7; TRBD2 agrees at 8 bases. The V gene's germline CDR1 is ENHRY and CDR2 SYGVKD. V lost 3 bases, J lost 3 bases, and 10 bases stayed unmatched. The CDR3 contains 16 residues. The CDR3 coding sequence is TGTGCCATCAGTGACTCGGGGGGGCATCTTTACTACGAGCAGTACTTC. Protein product: CAISDSGGHLYYEQYF.

This clone was detected a few times. The chain links TRBV6-5 to TRBJ1-1, with D possibly matching TRBD1 (5 bases). V lost 7 bases to trimming and J lost 0 bases, with 9 bases between them. The CDR3 runs 13 residues. Germline CDR1 MNHEY, CDR2 SVGAGI. The CDR3: CASNRGMNTEAFF. CDR3 coding DNA: TGTGCCAGCAATCGGGGGATGAACACTGAAGCTTTCTTT.

V usage is TRBV7-8 and J usage is TRBJ2-4, with TRBD2 matching over 11 bases. Germline CDR1 and CDR2: SGHVS and FQNEAQ. The CDR3 extends over 16 amino acids. Trimming took 5 bases from V and 1 from J; bases not matched to a gene: 4. Here the CDR3 reads CASSPTSGEAKNIQYF. The CDR3 DNA sequence: TGTGCCAGCAGCCCGACTAGCGGGGAGGCCAAAAACATTCAGTACTTC. The whole variable domain, filled in from reference TRBV7-8 and TRBJ2-4, reads GAGVSQSPRYKVAKRGQDVALRCDPISGHVSLFWYQQALGQGPEFLTYFQNEAQLDKSGLPSDRFFAERPEGSVSTLKIQRTQQEDSAVYLCASSPTSGEAKNIQYFGAGTRLSVL.

The V and J genes are TRBV18 and TRBJ2-1, with D hard to call. The CDR3 is 13 residues long. Germline CDR1 KGHSH, CDR2 LQKENI. Trimming removed 3 bases from V and 6 bases from J, with 9 bases in between. The chain's CDR3 is CASSPYGSNEQFF. The CDR3 DNA sequence: TGTGCCAGCTCACCCTACGGTTCCAATGAGCAGTTCTTC. The full variable domain, in which reference TRBV18 and TRBJ2-1 provide the parts outside the CDR3, is NAGVMQNPRHLVRRRGQEARLRCSPMKGHSHVYWYRQLPEEGLKFMVYLQKENIIDESGMPKERFSAEFPKEGPSILRIQQVVRGDSAAYFCASSPYGSNEQFFGPGTRLTVL.

This chain connects TRBV19 to TRBJ1-4, with D possibly TRBD1 on 6 matching bases. With 4 bases removed from V and 3 bases from J, the gap between germline ends came to 12 bases. CDR3 size: 15 residues. Germline assignment: CDR1 LNHDA and CDR2 SQIVND (reference sequence). CDR3 sequence: CASSTWTDPNEKLFF. Here the CDR3 DNA reads TGTGCCAGTAGTACCTGGACAGACCCTAATGAAAAACTGTTTTTT. The full variable domain, in which reference TRBV19 and TRBJ1-4 provide the parts outside the CDR3, is DGGITQSPKYLFRKEGQNVTLSCEQNLNHDAMYWYRQDPGQGLRLIYYSQIVNDFQKGDIAEGYSVSREKKESFPLTVTSAQKNPTAFYLCASSTWTDPNEKLFFGSGTQLSVL.

This sequence joins TRBV28 and TRBJ1-1; D possibly corresponds to TRBD1 (5 bases). V gave up 6 bases and J gave up 4 bases, with 15 bases separating them. This CDR3 spans 14 amino acids. Looked up from germline, CDR1 is MDHEN and CDR2 is SYDVKM. The CDR3 here is CASSAWGVGTEAFF. The DNA for the CDR3 is TGTGCCAGCAGCGCGTGGGGGGTTGGCACTGAAGCTTTCTTT.

This chain joins TRBV7-3 and TRBJ1-5; D is ambiguous. Germline V gene sequence: CDR1 SGHTA, CDR2 FQGTGA. Deletions cut 1 base from V and 9 bases from J, with 10 bases between. The CDR3 sequence is 13 residues long. CDR3: CASSLIVEGPQHF. Here the CDR3 DNA reads TGTGCCAGCAGCTTAATAGTCGAGGGGCCCCAGCATTTT.

This clone is a singleton in its sample. The chain recombines TRBV12-5 with TRBJ2-2; 8 bases agree with TRBD2. The germline CDR1 and CDR2 sequences are LGHNT and FRNRAP. The CDR3 has 16 residues. The trim removed 1 base at V and 6 bases at J, leaving 7 bases unmatched. CDR3 sequence reads: CASGLGPGGLAGELFF. Written as DNA, the CDR3 is TGTGCTAGTGGTTTGGGCCCGGGGGGGTTAGCCGGGGAGCTGTTTTTT.

V and J are TRBV4-2 and TRBJ1-5; TRBD1 might be the D (6 bases). V gave up 2 bases and J gave up 4 bases, with 12 bases separating them. The length of the CDR3 is 15 residues. Germline V CDR1 and CDR2: LGHNA, YNFKEQ. The CDR3 is CASSQLTGWNQPQHF. CDR3 nucleotide sequence: TGTGCCAGCAGCCAATTGACAGGCTGGAATCAGCCCCAGCATTTT.

CDR3 nucleotide sequence: TGTGCCAGCAGTCCCGAGAGGAACACTGAAGCTTTCTTT. This codes for CASSPERNTEAFF. The V and J genes are TRBV2 and TRBJ1-1; D is uncertain. The length of the CDR3 is 13 residues. V was clipped by 5 bases and J by 1 base, with 8 bases between them. Per the germline V gene, CDR1 is SNHLY and CDR2 is FYNNEI. The whole variable domain, filled in from reference TRBV2 and TRBJ1-1, reads EPEVTQTPSHQVTQMGQEVILRCVPISNHLYFYWYRQILGQKVEFLVSFYNNEISEKSEIFDDQFSVERPDGSNFTLKIRSTKLEDSAMYFCASSPERNTEAFFGQGTRLTVV.

This chain joins TRBV30 and TRBJ1-2; the D gene is possibly TRBD1 (6 bases). CDR3 length: 15 residues. Germline V gives CDR1 GTSNPN, CDR2 SVGIG (reference sequence). Trimming took 2 bases from V and 8 from J, leaving 21 bases between them. CDR3 in DNA: TGTGCCTGGAGTTCCCACCTAAACAGGGAAGTCGGCTACACCTTC. Translating gives CAWSSHLNREVGYTF.